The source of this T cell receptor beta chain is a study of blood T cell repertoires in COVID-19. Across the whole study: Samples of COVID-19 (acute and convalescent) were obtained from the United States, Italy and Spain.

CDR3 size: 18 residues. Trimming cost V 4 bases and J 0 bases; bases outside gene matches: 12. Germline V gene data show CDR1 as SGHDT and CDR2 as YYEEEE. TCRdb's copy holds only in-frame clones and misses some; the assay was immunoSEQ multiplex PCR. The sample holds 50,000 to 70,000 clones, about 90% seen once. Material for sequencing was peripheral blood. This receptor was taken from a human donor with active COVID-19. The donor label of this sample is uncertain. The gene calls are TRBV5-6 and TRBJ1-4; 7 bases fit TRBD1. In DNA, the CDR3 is TGTGCCAGCAGCCTCGAGGGACAGCTTCCTGCAACTAATGAAAAACTGTTTTTT. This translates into CASSLEGQLPATNEKLFF.